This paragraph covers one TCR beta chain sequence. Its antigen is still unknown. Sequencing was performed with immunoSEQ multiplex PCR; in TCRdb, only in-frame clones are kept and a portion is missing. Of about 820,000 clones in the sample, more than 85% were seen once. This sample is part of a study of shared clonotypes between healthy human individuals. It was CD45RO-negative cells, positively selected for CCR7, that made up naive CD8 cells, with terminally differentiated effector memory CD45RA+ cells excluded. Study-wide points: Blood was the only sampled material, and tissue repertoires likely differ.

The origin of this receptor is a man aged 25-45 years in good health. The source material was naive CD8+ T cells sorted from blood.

The DNA of the CDR3 is TGTGCCAGTAGTCCAGGGGGCATCACTCAGCCCCAGCATTTT. It encodes CASSPGGITQPQHF. The chain uses TRBV19 and TRBJ1-5; the match to TRBD1 covers 8 bases. In germline, CDR1 is LNHDA, CDR2 SQIVND (reference sequence). The CDR3 covers 14 residues. The trim removed 5 bases at V and 6 bases at J, leaving 6 bases unmatched.